This T cell receptor (beta chain) came from a study of T cell responses to AZD1222 COVID-19 vaccine. Whole-study findings and limits: Mapped onto spike, vaccine-associated CD4 TCRs spanned it and were dominant at 160-218 and 743-854. Donors were mostly white British, more females; clonal diversity possibly underestimated.

On this clone: Antigen: not known.

Using immunoSEQ multiplex PCR, the repertoire was profiled, and TCRdb retains in-frame clones only, with some absent. The sample lists 95,000 to 150,000 clones; approximately 89% were seen once. The TCR originated in an adult in good health. The material sequenced was peripheral blood, taken on day 0 of AZD1222 vaccination.

The CDR3 DNA reads TGCGCCAGCAGCTTGAAGGCGGGGTTCACCGGGGAGCTGTTTTTT. Residues: CASSLKAGFTGELFF. V and J are TRBV5-1 and TRBJ2-2; a possible D gene is TRBD2 (6 bases). The germline gives CDR1 SGHRS, CDR2 YFSETQ. The CDR3 sequence is 15 residues long. Trimming took 1 base from V and 4 from J, leaving 11 bases between them.